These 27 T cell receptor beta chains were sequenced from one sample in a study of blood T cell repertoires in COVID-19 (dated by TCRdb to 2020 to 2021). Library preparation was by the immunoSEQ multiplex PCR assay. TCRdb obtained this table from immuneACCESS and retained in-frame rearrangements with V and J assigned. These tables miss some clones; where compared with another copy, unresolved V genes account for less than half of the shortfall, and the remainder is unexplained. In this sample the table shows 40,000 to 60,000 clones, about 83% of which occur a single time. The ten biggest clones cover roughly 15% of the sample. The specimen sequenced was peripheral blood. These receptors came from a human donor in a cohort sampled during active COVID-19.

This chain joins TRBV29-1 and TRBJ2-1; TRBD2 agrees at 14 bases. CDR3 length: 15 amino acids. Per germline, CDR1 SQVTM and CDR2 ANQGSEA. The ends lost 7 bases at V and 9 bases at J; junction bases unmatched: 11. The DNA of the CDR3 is TGCAGCGCGGGACTAGCGGGAGCCCCTGACGGTGAGCAGTTCTTC. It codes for CSAGLAGAPDGEQFF.

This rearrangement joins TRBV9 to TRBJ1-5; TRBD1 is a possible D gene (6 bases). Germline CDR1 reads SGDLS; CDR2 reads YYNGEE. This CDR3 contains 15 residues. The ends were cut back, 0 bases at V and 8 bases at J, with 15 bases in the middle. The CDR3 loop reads CASSVDGSRGKPQHF. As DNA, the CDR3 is TGTGCCAGCAGCGTAGACGGGTCTAGGGGGAAGCCCCAGCATTTT.

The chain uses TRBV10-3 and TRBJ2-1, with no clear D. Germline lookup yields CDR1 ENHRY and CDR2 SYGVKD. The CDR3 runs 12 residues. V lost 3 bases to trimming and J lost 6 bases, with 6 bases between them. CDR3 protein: CAISDFFNEQFF. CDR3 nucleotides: TGTGCCATCAGTGATTTCTTCAATGAGCAGTTCTTC.

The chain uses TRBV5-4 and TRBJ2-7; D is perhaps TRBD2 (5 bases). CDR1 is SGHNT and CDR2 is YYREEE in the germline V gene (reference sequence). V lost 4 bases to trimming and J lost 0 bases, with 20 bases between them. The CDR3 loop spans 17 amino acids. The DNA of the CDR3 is TGTGCCAGCAGCCTACGGCGTAGGACCGGACTCTCCTACGAGCAGTACTTC. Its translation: CASSLRRRTGLSYEQYF.

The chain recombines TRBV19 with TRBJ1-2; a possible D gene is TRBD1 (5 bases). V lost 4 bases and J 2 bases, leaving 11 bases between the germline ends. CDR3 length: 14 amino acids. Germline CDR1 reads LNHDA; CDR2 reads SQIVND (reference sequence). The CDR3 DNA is TGTGCCAGTAGTACCCAGGGCCTGAACTATGGCTACACCTTC. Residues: CASSTQGLNYGYTF.

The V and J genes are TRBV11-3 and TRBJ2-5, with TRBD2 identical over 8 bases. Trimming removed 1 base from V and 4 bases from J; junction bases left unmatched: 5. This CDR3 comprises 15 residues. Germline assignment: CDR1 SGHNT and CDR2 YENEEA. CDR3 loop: CASSLGGLAGETQYF. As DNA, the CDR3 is TGTGCCAGCAGCTTAGGTGGGCTAGCGGGAGAGACCCAGTACTTC. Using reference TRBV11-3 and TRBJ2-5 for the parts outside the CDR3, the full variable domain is EAGVVQSPRYKIIEKKQPVAFWCNPISGHNTLYWYLQNLGQGPELLIRYENEEAVDDSQLPKDRFSAERLKGVDSTLKIQPAELGDSAVYLCASSLGGLAGETQYFGPGTRLLVL.

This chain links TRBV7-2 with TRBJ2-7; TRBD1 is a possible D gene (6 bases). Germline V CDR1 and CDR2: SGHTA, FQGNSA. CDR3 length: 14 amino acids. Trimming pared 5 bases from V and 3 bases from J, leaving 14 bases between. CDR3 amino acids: CASSIRGFGYEQYF. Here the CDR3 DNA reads TGTGCCAGCAGCATCAGGGGCTTCGGCTACGAGCAGTACTTC.

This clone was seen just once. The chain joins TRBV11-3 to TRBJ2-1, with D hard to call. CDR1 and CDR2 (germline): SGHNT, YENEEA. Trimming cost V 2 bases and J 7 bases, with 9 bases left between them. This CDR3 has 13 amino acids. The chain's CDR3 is CASSLSPSNEQFF. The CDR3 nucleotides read TGTGCCAGCAGCTTATCTCCGTCTAATGAGCAGTTCTTC.

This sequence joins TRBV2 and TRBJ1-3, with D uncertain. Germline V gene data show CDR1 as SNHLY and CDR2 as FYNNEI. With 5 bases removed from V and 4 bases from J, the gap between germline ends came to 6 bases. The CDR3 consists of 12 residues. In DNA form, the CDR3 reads TGTGCCAGCAGTCGTGAGGGAAACACCATATATTTT. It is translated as CASSREGNTIYF.

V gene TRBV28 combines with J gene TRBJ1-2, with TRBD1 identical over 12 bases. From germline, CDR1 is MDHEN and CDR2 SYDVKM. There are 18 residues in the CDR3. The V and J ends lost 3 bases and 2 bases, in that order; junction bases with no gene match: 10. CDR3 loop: CASSFVGTGGGRNYGYTF. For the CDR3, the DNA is TGTGCCAGCAGTTTTGTTGGGACAGGGGGCGGAAGGAACTATGGCTACACCTTC.

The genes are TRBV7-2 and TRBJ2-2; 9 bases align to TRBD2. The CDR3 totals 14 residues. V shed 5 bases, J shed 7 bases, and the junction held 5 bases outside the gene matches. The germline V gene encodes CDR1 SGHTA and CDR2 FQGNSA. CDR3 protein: CASSPRGGLGELFF. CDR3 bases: TGTGCCAGCAGCCCGCGGGGGGGCCTCGGGGAGCTGTTTTTT.

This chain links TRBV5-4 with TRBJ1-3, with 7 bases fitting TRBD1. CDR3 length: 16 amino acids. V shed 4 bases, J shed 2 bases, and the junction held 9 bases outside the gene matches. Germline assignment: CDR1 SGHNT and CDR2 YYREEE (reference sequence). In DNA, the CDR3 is TGTGCCAGCAGCCCAGATGCGACAGGGACTGGAAACACCATATATTTT. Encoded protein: CASSPDATGTGNTIYF.

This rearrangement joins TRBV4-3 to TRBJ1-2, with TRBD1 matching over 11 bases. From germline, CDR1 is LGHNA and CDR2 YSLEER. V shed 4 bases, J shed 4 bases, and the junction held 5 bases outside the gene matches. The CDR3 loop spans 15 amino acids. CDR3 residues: CASSPGTGGGYGYTF. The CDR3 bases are TGCGCCAGCAGCCCAGGGACAGGGGGAGGCTATGGCTACACCTTC.

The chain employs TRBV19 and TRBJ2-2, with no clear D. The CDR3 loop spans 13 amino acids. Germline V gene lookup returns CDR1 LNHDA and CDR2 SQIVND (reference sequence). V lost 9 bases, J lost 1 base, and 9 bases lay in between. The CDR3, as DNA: TGTGCCAGCCGATACAGGAACACCGGGGAGCTGTTTTTT. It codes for CASRYRNTGELFF.

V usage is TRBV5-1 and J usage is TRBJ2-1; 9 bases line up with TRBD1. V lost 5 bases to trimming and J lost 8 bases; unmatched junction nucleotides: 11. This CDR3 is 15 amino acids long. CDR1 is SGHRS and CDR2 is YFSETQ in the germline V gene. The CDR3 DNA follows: TGCGCCAGCAGGGACCGGGACAGGGCTGTCGATGAGCAGTTCTTC. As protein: CASRDRDRAVDEQFF.

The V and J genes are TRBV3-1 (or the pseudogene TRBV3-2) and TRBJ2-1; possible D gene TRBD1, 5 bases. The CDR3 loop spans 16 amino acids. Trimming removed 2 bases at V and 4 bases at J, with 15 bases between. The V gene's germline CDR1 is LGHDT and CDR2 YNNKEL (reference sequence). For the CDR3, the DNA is TGTGCCAGCAGCCAATTCTTGGCAGGGTGGTACAATGAGCAGTTCTTC. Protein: CASSQFLAGWYNEQFF.

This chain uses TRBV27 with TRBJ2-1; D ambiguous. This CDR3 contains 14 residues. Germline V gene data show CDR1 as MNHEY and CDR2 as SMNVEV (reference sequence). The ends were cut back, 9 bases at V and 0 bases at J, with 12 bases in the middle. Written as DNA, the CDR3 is TGTGCCAGTTTTTCCCTGAGCTCCTACAATGAGCAGTTCTTC. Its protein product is CASFSLSSYNEQFF.

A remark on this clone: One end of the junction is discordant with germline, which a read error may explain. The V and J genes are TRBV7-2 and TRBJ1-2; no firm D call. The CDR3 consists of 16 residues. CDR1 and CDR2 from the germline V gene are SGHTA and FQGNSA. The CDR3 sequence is CASSLASGHPNYGYTF. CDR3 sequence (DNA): TGTGCCAGCAGCCTAGCCAGCGGGCATCCTAACTATGGCTACACCTTC.

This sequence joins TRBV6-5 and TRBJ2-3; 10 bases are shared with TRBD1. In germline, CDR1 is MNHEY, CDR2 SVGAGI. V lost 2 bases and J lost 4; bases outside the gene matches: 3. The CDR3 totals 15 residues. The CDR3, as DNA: TGTGCCAGCAGTTACGACAGGGGGCCGCCAGATACGCAGTATTTT. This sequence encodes CASSYDRGPPDTQYF.

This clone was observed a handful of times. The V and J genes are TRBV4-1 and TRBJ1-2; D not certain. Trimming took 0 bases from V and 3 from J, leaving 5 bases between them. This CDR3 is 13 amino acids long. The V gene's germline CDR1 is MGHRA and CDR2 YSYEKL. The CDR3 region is CASSQDEYYGYTF. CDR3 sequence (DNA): TGCGCCAGCAGCCAAGATGAGTACTATGGCTACACCTTC.

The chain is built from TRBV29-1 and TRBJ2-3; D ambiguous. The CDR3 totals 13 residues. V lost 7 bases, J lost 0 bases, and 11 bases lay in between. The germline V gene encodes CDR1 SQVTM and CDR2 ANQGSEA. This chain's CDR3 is CSAEATSTDTQYF. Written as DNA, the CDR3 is TGCAGCGCCGAGGCAACTAGCACAGATACGCAGTATTTT.

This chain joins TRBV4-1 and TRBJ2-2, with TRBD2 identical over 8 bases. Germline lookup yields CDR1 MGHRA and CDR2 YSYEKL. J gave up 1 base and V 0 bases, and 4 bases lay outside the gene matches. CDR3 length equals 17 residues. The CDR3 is CASSQDIAGGNTGELFF. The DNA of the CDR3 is TGCGCCAGCAGCCAAGATATCGCGGGAGGGAACACCGGGGAGCTGTTTTTT.

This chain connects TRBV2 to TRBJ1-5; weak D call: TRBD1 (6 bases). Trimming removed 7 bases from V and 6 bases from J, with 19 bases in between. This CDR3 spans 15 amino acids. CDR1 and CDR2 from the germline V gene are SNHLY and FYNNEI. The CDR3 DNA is TGTGCCAGCACACGCCAGACAGGAGCCAGTCAGCCCCAGCATTTT. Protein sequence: CASTRQTGASQPQHF.

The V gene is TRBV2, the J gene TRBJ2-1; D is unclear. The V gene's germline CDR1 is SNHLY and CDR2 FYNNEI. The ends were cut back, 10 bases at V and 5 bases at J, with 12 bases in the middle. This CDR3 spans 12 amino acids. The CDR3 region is CATSRMNNEQFF. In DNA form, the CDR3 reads TGTGCCACCTCGCGCATGAACAATGAGCAGTTCTTC.

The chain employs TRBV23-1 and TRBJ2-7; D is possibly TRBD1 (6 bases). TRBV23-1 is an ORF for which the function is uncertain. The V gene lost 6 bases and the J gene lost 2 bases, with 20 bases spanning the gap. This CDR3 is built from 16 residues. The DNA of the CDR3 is TGCGCCAGCAGCAGGGGATCCCCGGGGTTGCCCTACGAGCAGTACTTC. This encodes CASSRGSPGLPYEQYF.

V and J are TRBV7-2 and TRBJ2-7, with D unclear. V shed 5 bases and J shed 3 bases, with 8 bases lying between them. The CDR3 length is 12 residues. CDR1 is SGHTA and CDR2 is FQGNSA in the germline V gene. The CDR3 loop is CASSLYYYEQYF. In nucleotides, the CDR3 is TGTGCCAGCAGCCTATACTACTACGAGCAGTACTTC.

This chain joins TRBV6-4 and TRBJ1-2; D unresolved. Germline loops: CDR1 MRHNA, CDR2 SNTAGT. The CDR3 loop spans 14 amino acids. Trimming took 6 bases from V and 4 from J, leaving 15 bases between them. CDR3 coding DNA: TGTGCCAGCAGCTACGACACTTTGGGCTATGGCTACACCTTC. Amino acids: CASSYDTLGYGYTF.